This note documents a single T cell receptor (beta chain) sequence. Its antigen is unidentified. This specimen belongs to a study of OX40 agonist ivuxolimab in advanced cancers. The wider study: Hepatocellular carcinoma, melanoma, renal cell or head and neck cancer was diagnosed in the dose-escalation patients. Partial responses occurred in Three dose-escalation patients, one with hepatocellular carcinoma and two with cutaneous melanoma.

Some clones are missing from TCRdb's copy, which holds only in-frame ones; the method was immunoSEQ multiplex PCR. This sample has 60,000 to 75,000 clones, with about four fifths found just once. Study-wide results and limits: CD4+ and CD8+ blood T cells expanded clonally by week 6 at 0.1 to 3.0 mg/kg.

The sequences come from CD4+ or CD8+ T cells sorted from blood, collected in a trial of the OX40 agonist ivuxolimab. This TCR came from an adult with an advanced solid tumor such as melanoma, head and neck, liver or kidney cancer.

The CDR3 nucleotides read TGTGCCAGCAGTTATCTTACAGGGGCTGGGGAGCTGTTTTTT. It translates to CASSYLTGAGELFF. J is TRBJ2-2 and V is TRBV6-5, with TRBD1 matching 7 bases. The V gene end was trimmed by 3 bases and the J gene end by 8 bases; junction bases not matched to a gene: 6. The CDR3 length is 14 residues. Germline loops: CDR1 MNHEY, CDR2 SVGAGI.